These 19 T cell receptor beta chains were sequenced from one sample in a study of monozygotic twins with inflammatory bowel disease. TCRdb re-called the 5' RACE reads; one entry per CDR3 protein, DNA not given. In all, the sample yields some 200,000 distinct CDR3 sequences. Material for sequencing was blood. These receptors all come from a human donor with ulcerative colitis or Crohn's disease, or a healthy co-twin of an affected twin (not recorded which).

The J gene is TRBJ2-7, the V gene TRBV6-6; absent DNA, TCRdb's TRBD1 call cannot be checked. This CDR3 is 14 amino acids long. CDR1 MNHNY and CDR2 SVGAGI come from the germline V gene (reference sequence). The CDR3 loop is CASATTDEPDEQYF.

The CDR3 sequence is CASSYSLLAGGPTDTQYF. V is TRBV6-5 and J is TRBJ2-3; absent DNA, TCRdb's TRBD2 call cannot be checked. The CDR3 sequence is 18 residues long. The germline CDR1 and CDR2 sequences are MNHEY and SVGAGI.

The chain recombines TRBV7-2 with TRBJ2-1; TCRdb selects TRBD2, and the lack of DNA leaves this call unchecked. This CDR3 is built from 17 residues. CDR1 SGHTA and CDR2 FQGNSA come from the germline V gene. The chain's CDR3 is CASSLASGGAGYNEQFF.

The rearrangement uses TRBV7-2 and TRBJ2-7. Germline values: CDR1 SGHTA, CDR2 FQGNSA. This CDR3 has 14 amino acids. The CDR3 reads CASSPYATPYEQYF. Drawing the rest from reference TRBV7-2 and TRBJ2-7, the complete variable domain is GAGVSQSPSNKVTEKGKDVELRCDPISGHTALYWYRQSLGQGLEFLIYFQGNSAPDKSGLPSDRFSAERTGGSVSTLTIQRTQQEDSAVYLCASSPYATPYEQYFGPGTRLTVT.

V gene TRBV3-1 combines with J gene TRBJ1-5. The CDR3 spans 13 residues. Germline V gives CDR1 LGHDT, CDR2 YNNKEL (reference sequence). The CDR3 sequence: CASSQERNRPQHF.

The chain has TRBV3-1 and TRBJ2-6. This CDR3 region has 16 residues. In germline, CDR1 is LGHDT, CDR2 YNNKEL (reference sequence). This CDR3 is CASSHSDRSGANVLTF.

V gene TRBV20-1 combines with J gene TRBJ1-2; the D call from TCRdb, TRBD1, cannot be confirmed without DNA. The germline V gene has CDR1 DFQATT and CDR2 SNEGSKA (reference sequence). The CDR3 is 13 amino acids. The CDR3 spells CGATGQGDSGYTF.

V usage is TRBV7-2 and J usage is TRBJ1-6. Germline V CDR1 and CDR2: SGHTA, FQGNSA. This CDR3 spans 12 amino acids. The CDR3 sequence: CASSYGGMPLHF.

This sequence joins TRBV7-9 and TRBJ2-2. The germline V gene has CDR1 SEHNR and CDR2 FQNEAQ (reference sequence). The CDR3 totals 14 residues. The chain's CDR3 is CASSLAPDIGELFF.

This chain joins TRBV5-1 and TRBJ2-7; TCRdb selects TRBD1, and the lack of DNA leaves this call unchecked. CDR1 is SGHRS and CDR2 is YFSETQ in the germline V gene. The CDR3 runs 16 residues. The CDR3 loop reads CASSLAFGTGIGEQYF.

This chain links TRBV10-2 with TRBJ2-3. Germline assignment: CDR1 WSHSY and CDR2 SAAADI. The CDR3 is made up of 12 amino acids. CDR3 loop: CASSGLPDTQYF.

This rearrangement joins TRBV6-1 to TRBJ2-3. This CDR3 is 14 amino acids long. Germline V CDR1 and CDR2: MNHNS, SASEGT. CDR3 in amino acids: CASTHRTSPDTQYF.

The V gene is TRBV4-2, the J gene TRBJ2-5; TCRdb's D call of TRBD1 is untestable without DNA. This CDR3 region has 15 residues. Germline CDR1 is LGHNA and CDR2 is YNFKEQ. The CDR3 loop reads CASSPAVEYQGTQYF.

The chain joins TRBV7-3 to TRBJ2-5. The CDR3 consists of 12 residues. Germline V gene lookup returns CDR1 SGHTA and CDR2 FQGTGA. The CDR3 region is CASSHGQETQNF.

The chain links TRBV7-2 to TRBJ2-3; TCRdb picks TRBD2, but there is no DNA to check that call. The CDR3 spans 14 residues. Per germline, CDR1 SGHTA and CDR2 FQGNSA. The chain's CDR3 is CASSSTGRPDTQYF.

The V gene is TRBV7-2, the J gene TRBJ1-2; TCRdb's assignment of TRBD1 cannot be checked, as there is no DNA. Germline V gene lookup returns CDR1 SGHTA and CDR2 FQGNSA. The CDR3 loop spans 15 amino acids. CDR3 in amino acids: CASSSAPGHRYGYSF.

The CDR3 spells CASSPLGRRGLSSGNTIYF. The chain carries TRBV12-3 or TRBV12-4 and TRBJ1-3. This CDR3 has 19 amino acids.

This chain links TRBV6-1 with TRBJ1-5; without DNA, the TCRdb call of TRBD1 cannot be checked. CDR1 and CDR2 from the germline V gene are MNHNS and SASEGT. This CDR3 comprises 15 residues. Here the CDR3 reads CASGTLGQRYQPQHF.

This chain connects TRBV4-3 to TRBJ1-2; with no DNA, the TCRdb D assignment of TRBD1 cannot be verified. The CDR3 is made up of 14 amino acids. Germline loops: CDR1 LGHNA, CDR2 YSLEER. CDR3 amino acids: CASSPPGVQYGYTF.